These 24 T cell receptor beta chains share one sample of origin, sequenced in a study of T cell repertoires in cytomegalovirus infection. TCRdb processed the reads anew with MiXCR; each CDR3 protein has one entry. The sample holds approximately 630,000 distinct CDR3 sequences; around 24% are singletons and the top ten take 7% to 9%. Material: CD8+ T cells from PBMCs. These receptors all stem from a human donor in good health (CMV status not recorded). Some clones in this sample may be carry-over from other donors' samples.

Of note for this clonotype: The final CDR3 position lacks the conserved phenylalanine or tryptophan, pointing to a likely read error. The chain's CDR3 is CASSQKGQFS. The CDR3 bases are TGTGCCAGCAGTCAAAAAGGGCAGTTCTCC. V gene TRBV7-6 combines with J gene TRBJ2-1, with D unresolved. V was cut by 6 bases and J by 12 bases, with 9 bases left in between. Germline CDR1 SGHVS, CDR2 FNYEAQ. CDR3 size: 10 residues.

CDR3 sequence: CASSPDRAQIQYF. The CDR3, as DNA: TGTGCCAGCAGCCCGGACAGGGCCCAAATTCAGTACTTC. The chain has TRBV7-9 and TRBJ2-4, with 8 positions matching TRBD1. Germline V lookup: CDR1 SEHNR, CDR2 FQNEAQ (reference sequence). This CDR3 contains 13 residues. The ends lost 5 bases at V and 10 bases at J; junction bases unmatched: 7.

J is TRBJ1-1 and V is TRBV28, with D uncertain. Trimming took off 5 bases at V and 3 bases at J, with 13 bases between the two ends. Germline V gene lookup returns CDR1 MDHEN and CDR2 SYDVKM. The CDR3 is made up of 14 amino acids. CDR3 residues: CASSRKRFDTEAFF. CDR3 nucleotides: TGTGCCAGCAGTCGGAAGAGGTTCGACACTGAAGCTTTCTTT. Variable domain in full (rest from reference TRBV28 and TRBJ1-1): DVKVTQSSRYLVKRTGEKVFLECVQDMDHENMFWYRQDPGLGLRLIYFSYDVKMKEKGDIPEGYSVSREKKERFSLILESASTNQTSMYLCASSRKRFDTEAFFGQGTRLTVV.

J is TRBJ2-3 and V is TRBV13, with D possibly TRBD1 on 5 matching bases. CDR1 is PRHDT and CDR2 is FYEKMQ in the germline V gene (reference sequence). The CDR3 runs to 15 residues. V dropped 4 bases and J dropped 0 bases, with 11 bases sitting between them. The CDR3 DNA reads as TGTGCCAGCAGCTCCCGACAGAATAGCACAGATACGCAGTATTTT. Translated, it gives CASSSRQNSTDTQYF.

The sample holds many counts of this clonotype. J is TRBJ1-1 and V is TRBV7-2; 8 bases line up with TRBD1. V trimming: 3 bases; J trimming: 3 bases; junction bases outside the gene matches: 6. The CDR3 spans 15 residues. CDR1 is SGHTA and CDR2 is FQGNSA in the germline V gene. This CDR3 is CASSLSSGGYTEAFF. The DNA for the CDR3 is TGTGCCAGCAGCTTGAGTTCAGGGGGCTACACTGAAGCTTTCTTT. Supplemented by reference TRBV7-2 and TRBJ1-1, the full variable domain reads GAGVSQSPSNKVTEKGKDVELRCDPISGHTALYWYRQSLGQGLEFLIYFQGNSAPDKSGLPSDRFSAERTGGSVSTLTIQRTQQEDSAVYLCASSLSSGGYTEAFFGQGTRLTVV.

J is TRBJ1-2 and V is TRBV29-1; D is unclear. V was clipped by 5 bases and J by 8 bases, with 12 bases between them. The CDR3 consists of 11 residues. Germline CDR1 is SQVTM and CDR2 is ANQGSEA. The CDR3 DNA reads TGCAGCGTTCGTCATGGTTACGGCTACACCTTC. Protein product: CSVRHGYGYTF. The complete variable domain, with remaining parts taken from reference TRBV29-1 and TRBJ1-2, reads SAVISQKPSRDICQRGTSLTIQCQVDSQVTMMFWYRQQPGQSLTLIATANQGSEATYESGFVIDKFPISRPNLTFSTLTVSNMSPEDSSIYLCSVRHGYGYTFGSGTRLTVV.

V gene TRBV6-2 or TRBV6-3 combines with J gene TRBJ2-3, with D hard to call. The germline CDR1 and CDR2 sequences are MNHEY and SVGEGT. V was pared by 11 bases and J by 2 bases, with 14 bases between. The CDR3 sequence is 13 residues long. CDR3 coding DNA: TGTGCCGTGAAGGGTTTCTCCACAGATACGCAGTATTTT. This codes for CAVKGFSTDTQYF.

The J gene is TRBJ2-7, the V gene TRBV2; 7 bases line up with TRBD1. J gave up 1 base and V 1 base, and 4 bases lay outside the gene matches. The V gene's germline CDR1 is SNHLY and CDR2 FYNNEI. This CDR3 region has 15 residues. Here the CDR3 reads CASSEGQGRSYEQYF. The DNA of the CDR3 is TGTGCCAGCAGTGAAGGACAGGGTAGGTCCTACGAGCAGTACTTC.

This clonotype came up many times. V is TRBV2 and J is TRBJ1-2, with a weak D call TRBD1 (5 bases). CDR1 and CDR2 from the germline V gene are SNHLY and FYNNEI. The V gene lost 8 bases and the J gene lost 5 bases, with 6 bases spanning the gap. The length of the CDR3 is 10 residues. This chain's CDR3 is CASGGYGYTF. The CDR3 DNA sequence: TGTGCCAGCGGGGGATATGGCTACACCTTC.

The chain joins TRBV7-9 to TRBJ2-6; D gene ambiguous. The CDR3 has 15 residues. Trimming took off 2 bases at V and 0 bases at J, with 5 bases between the two ends. Germline V gene data show CDR1 as SEHNR and CDR2 as FQNEAQ (reference sequence). The CDR3 loop is CASSLKASGANVLTF. CDR3 bases: TGTGCCAGCAGCTTAAAAGCCTCTGGGGCCAACGTCCTGACTTTC.

Ten or more counts support this clonotype. The CDR3: CASSSWSRGHFTDTQYF. The CDR3 DNA sequence: TGTGCCAGCAGCTCCTGGTCTCGGGGGCACTTCACAGATACGCAGTATTTT. The chain links TRBV7-2 to TRBJ2-3; possibly TRBD1 or TRBD2 for D (6 bases each). The CDR3 has 17 amino acids. With 4 bases removed from V and 2 bases from J, the gap between germline ends came to 19 bases. Germline V gives CDR1 SGHTA, CDR2 FQGNSA.

In this sample, this clonotype turned up a few times. V usage is TRBV12-3 or TRBV12-4 and J usage is TRBJ2-2; a possible D gene is TRBD1 (5 bases). This CDR3 is built from 14 residues. V was cut by 7 bases and J by 4 bases, with 13 bases left in between. The CDR3 sequence: CASTSWTTTGELFF. CDR3 sequence (DNA): TGTGCCAGCACCTCCTGGACAACCACCGGGGAGCTGTTTTTT.

The table lists this clonotype with many counts. The chain couples TRBV28 to TRBJ2-5; TRBD2 aligns across 11 bases. Trimming cost V 8 bases and J 5 bases; bases outside gene matches: 13. The CDR3 spans 16 residues. Germline V gene sequence: CDR1 MDHEN, CDR2 SYDVKM. CDR3 nucleotides: TGTGCCAGCTCGCGAGGGCTAGCGGGGGGAAGGGAGACCCAGTACTTC. Protein sequence: CASSRGLAGGRETQYF.

Only a few counts were recorded for this clonotype. This chain uses TRBV6-2 or TRBV6-3 with TRBJ1-1; D may be TRBD1 (5 bases). Trimming shortened V by 5 bases and J by 5 bases, and 9 bases separated the two germline ends. From germline, CDR1 is MNHEY and CDR2 SVGEGT. There are 12 residues in the CDR3. CDR3 region: CASSGSGTEAFF. The CDR3 DNA follows: TGTGCCAGCAGTGGCTCAGGGACTGAAGCTTTCTTT.

The chain recombines TRBV29-1 with TRBJ2-1; no clear D gene. The germline CDR1 and CDR2 sequences are SQVTM and ANQGSEA. V was trimmed by 1 base and J by 5 bases, leaving 12 bases between them. This CDR3 spans 14 amino acids. CDR3 DNA: TGCAGCGTTGAAGGGTTAGGCAGCGACAATGAGCAGTTCTTC. Protein: CSVEGLGSDNEQFF.

This clonotype was seen ten or more times. The genes are TRBV7-3 and TRBJ2-1, with 9 bases lining up with TRBD1. CDR3 length equals 17 residues. V shed 5 bases and J 2 bases; nucleotides not matched to a gene: 10. In germline, CDR1 is SGHTA, CDR2 FQGTGA. The CDR3 nucleotides read TGTGCCAGCAGCCCAGGAACCGGGACAGGGCCCTACAATGAGCAGTTCTTC. Amino acid sequence: CASSPGTGTGPYNEQFF.

Concerning this clonotype itself: One junction end disagrees with the germline gene, perhaps due to a read error. In DNA form, the CDR3 reads TGTGCCAGCAGCTTAGATCCGGTATACGAGCTGTACTTC. It encodes CASSLDPVYELYF. V usage is TRBV7-8 and J usage is TRBJ2-7, with no clear D. Germline CDR1 and CDR2: SGHVS and FQNEAQ. CDR3 length: 13 amino acids.

To note about this clonotype: A much more abundant neighbour one base away suggests this may be a read error. The chain combines TRBV14 with TRBJ1-2, with D unclear. Looked up from germline, CDR1 is SGHDN and CDR2 is FVKESK. The CDR3 is 15 amino acids. V lost 1 base and J 4 bases, leaving 13 bases between the germline ends. The CDR3 DNA is TGTGCCAGCAGCCAAGTATTGCAAAGAGGCTATGGCTACACCTTC. This sequence encodes CASSQVLQRGYGYTF.

This clonotype has just a few counts. V usage is TRBV27 and J usage is TRBJ2-5, with 8 bases matching TRBD2. The CDR3 has 15 amino acids. J gave up 1 base and V 6 bases, and 7 bases lay outside the gene matches. Germline-derived CDR1 and CDR2 are MNHEY and SMNVEV (reference sequence). The chain's CDR3 is CASRKVAGGQETQYF. In DNA form, the CDR3 reads TGTGCCAGCAGGAAAGTGGCGGGGGGCCAAGAGACCCAGTACTTC.

The J gene is TRBJ2-7, the V gene TRBV7-9; 9 bases match TRBD1. Germline V gene sequence: CDR1 SEHNR, CDR2 FQNEAQ (reference sequence). CDR3 length equals 14 residues. The trim removed 5 bases at V and 2 bases at J, leaving 4 bases unmatched. Written as DNA, the CDR3 is TGTGCCAGCAGCGCACAGGGGGCGGCCTACGAGCAGTACTTC. It codes for CASSAQGAAYEQYF.

The chain employs TRBV14 and TRBJ1-1; D remains ambiguous. The CDR3 length is 13 residues. Germline V gene lookup returns CDR1 SGHDN and CDR2 FVKESK. V dropped 1 base and J dropped 8 bases, with 11 bases sitting between them. The CDR3 reads CASSQAAASEAFF. In DNA form, the CDR3 reads TGTGCCAGCAGCCAAGCGGCTGCTTCCGAAGCTTTCTTT.

V gene TRBV7-9 combines with J gene TRBJ2-5; the D gene is possibly TRBD1 (6 bases). CDR3 length equals 14 residues. Germline CDR1 and CDR2: SEHNR and FQNEAQ (reference sequence). Trimming removed 3 bases at V and 4 bases at J, with 12 bases between. CDR3 in DNA: TGTGCCAGCAGCTTTCCCCAGGGGCCAGAGACCCAGTACTTC. Translated: CASSFPQGPETQYF.

This clonotype came up many times. The chain couples TRBV6-2 or TRBV6-3 to TRBJ2-5; the D gene is possibly TRBD1 (5 bases). This CDR3 has 14 amino acids. Trimming removed 0 bases at V and 5 bases at J, with 10 bases between. Per germline, CDR1 MNHEY and CDR2 SVGEGT. The CDR3 spells CASSYSTRAETQYF. The CDR3 nucleotides read TGTGCCAGCAGTTACTCGACCAGGGCGGAGACCCAGTACTTC.

The CDR3 sequence is CASSRPNNEQFF. In nucleotides, the CDR3 is TGTGCCAGCAGTCGACCGAACAATGAGCAGTTCTTC. V usage is TRBV27 and J usage is TRBJ2-1; D remains unclear. The germline V gene has CDR1 MNHEY and CDR2 SMNVEV (reference sequence). This CDR3 is 12 amino acids long. The germline V and J ends were trimmed by 5 bases and 5 bases, with 7 bases remaining between them.